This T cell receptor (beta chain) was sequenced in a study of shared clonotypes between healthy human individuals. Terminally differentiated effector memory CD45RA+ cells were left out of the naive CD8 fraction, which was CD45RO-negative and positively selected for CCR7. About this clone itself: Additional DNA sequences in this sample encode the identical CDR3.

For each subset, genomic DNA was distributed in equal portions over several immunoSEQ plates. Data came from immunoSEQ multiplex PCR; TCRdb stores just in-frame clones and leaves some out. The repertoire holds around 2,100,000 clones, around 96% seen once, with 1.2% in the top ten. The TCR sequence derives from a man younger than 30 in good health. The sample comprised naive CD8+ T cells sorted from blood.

The CDR3 region is CASSISGFSNQPQHF. CDR3 bases: TGTGCCAGTAGTATTTCGGGTTTCAGCAATCAGCCCCAGCATTTT. This chain connects TRBV19 to TRBJ1-5, with D unclear. V lost 3 bases and J lost 1, with 10 bases in between. CDR1 and CDR2 (germline): LNHDA, SQIVND (reference sequence). The CDR3 has 15 residues.